The rows below give T cell receptor beta chains drawn from one sample of a study of cytomegalovirus exposure and HLA in healthy donors. Produced via immunoSEQ multiplex PCR; TCRdb's table is partial and in-frame only. The sample includes some 100,000 clones, 84% seen only once; the top ten take more than 0.95%. The sample was PBMCs. These receptors were collected from a woman between 18 and 29 years old in good health and CMV-seronegative. The CDR3 runs from the conserved cysteine through the conserved F or W. Fields, in order: V gene, clone size, D gene, J gene, CDR3 DNA, CDR3 protein. A D gene is named only where the DNA matches it firmly. Some rows have no size entry. The others give once, few or many, or a class for an expanded clone.

TRBV28	-	TRBD1	TRBJ1-1	TGTCAGGCCGGAAGGGGGCGAGCTTTCTTT	CQAGRGRAFF
TRBV11-2	-	-	TRBJ2-7	TGTGCCAGCAGCCGGCCACAGAGAAGCTCCTACGAGCAGTACTTC	CASSRPQRSSYEQYF
TRBV29-1	-	-	TRBJ1-2	TGCAGCGTGGATTTGACAGACTACTATGGCTACACCTTC	CSVDLTDYYGYTF
TRBV5-1	few	-	TRBJ1-3	TGCGCCAGCAGCTCAGGGGTCGGAGGAAACACCATATATTTT	CASSSGVGGNTIYF
TRBV7-9	once	-	TRBJ1-4	TGTGCCAGCTCGAAGGGGGAAACTGAGAAAAAACTGTTTTTT	CASSKGETEKKLFF
TRBV6-5	-	-	TRBJ2-7	TGTGCCAGCAGTTACAGTGGGGGCCACTCCTACGAGCAGTACTTC	CASSYSGGHSYEQYF
TRBV27	-	TRBD2	TRBJ2-3	TGTGCCAGCAGTTTAGCGGGGGGAAAGAGCACAGATACGCAGTATTTT	CASSLAGGKSTDTQYF
TRBV6-1	-	-	TRBJ2-7	TGTGCCAGCAGTGAACGGGACTACGAGCAGTACTTC	CASSERDYEQYF
TRBV15	-	TRBD2	TRBJ2-7	TGTGCCACCAGCAGAGGGGGACTAGCGGGAGAGTACGAGCAGTACTTC	CATSRGGLAGEYEQYF
TRBV4-3	-	TRBD1	TRBJ1-2	TGCGCCAGCAGCCAGGACAGGGGGCACAACTATGGCTACACCTTC	CASSQDRGHNYGYTF
TRBV27	-	TRBD1	TRBJ1-4	TGTGCCAGCACTTCGACAGGGGACAATGGAAAACTGTTTTTT	CASTSTGDNGKLFF
TRBV10-3	-	TRBD2	TRBJ2-3	TGTGCCATCGGACTAGCGGGGAAAACAGATACGCAGTATTTT	CAIGLAGKTDTQYF
TRBV7-9	-	TRBD1	TRBJ2-7	TGTGCCAGCAGCTCCAGCCTCCGACAGGGAGTTGACTACGAGCAGTACTTC	CASSSSLRQGVDYEQYF
TRBV28	-	-	TRBJ1-2	TGTGCCAGCAGTTTGGGGGGTGACAACTATGGCTACACCTTC	CASSLGGDNYGYTF